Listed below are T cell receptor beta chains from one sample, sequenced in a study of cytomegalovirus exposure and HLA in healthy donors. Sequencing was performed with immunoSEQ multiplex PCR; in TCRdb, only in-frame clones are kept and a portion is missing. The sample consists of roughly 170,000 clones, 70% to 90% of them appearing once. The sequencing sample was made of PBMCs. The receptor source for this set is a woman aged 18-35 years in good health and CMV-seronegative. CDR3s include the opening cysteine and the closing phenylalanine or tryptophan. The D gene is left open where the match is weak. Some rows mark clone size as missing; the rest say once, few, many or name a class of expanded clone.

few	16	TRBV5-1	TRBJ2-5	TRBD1	TGCGCCAGCAGCTTAGGACAGGGGAACCGCGGGGAGACCCAGTACTTC	CASSLGQGNRGETQYF
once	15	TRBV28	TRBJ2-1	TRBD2	TGTGCCAGCAGTCCACCGGGACTAGCTTCTCTTGAGCAGTTCTTC	CASSPPGLASLEQFF
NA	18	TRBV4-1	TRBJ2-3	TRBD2	TGCGCCAGCAGCCAAGGTCGGGCTAGCGGGTTGAACACAGATACGCAGTATTTT	CASSQGRASGLNTDTQYF
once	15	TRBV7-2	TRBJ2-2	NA	TGTGCCAGCAGCTGGGGGACTGGAAACACCGGGGAGCTGTTTTTT	CASSWGTGNTGELFF
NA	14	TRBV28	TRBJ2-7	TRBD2	TGTGCCAGCAGTTTAGGCGGGAGTAGATACGAGCAGTACTTC	CASSLGGSRYEQYF
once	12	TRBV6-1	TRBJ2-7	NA	TGTGCCAGCAGCCGACTCGCCTACGAGCAGTACTTC	CASSRLAYEQYF
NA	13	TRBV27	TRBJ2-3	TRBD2	TGTGCCAGCAGTCCGGGGACTAGCGGGACGCAGTATTTT	CASSPGTSGTQYF
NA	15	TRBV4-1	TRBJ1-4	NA	TGCGCCAGCAGCCAAACACAGGGATTCCGTGAAAAACTGTTTTTT	CASSQTQGFREKLFF
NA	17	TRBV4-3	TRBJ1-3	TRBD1	TGCGCCAGCAGCCAAGGTTCTCTGGGACAGCAAGGAAACACCATATATTTT	CASSQGSLGQQGNTIYF
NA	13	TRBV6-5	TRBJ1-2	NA	TGTGCCAGCAGTCAAAGGACAGACTATGGCTACACCTTC	CASSQRTDYGYTF